Here is one TCR beta chain with its context. As yet, its antigen is unknown. The entry originates in a study of a mutant IDH1 vaccine in newly diagnosed glioma. Across the whole study: The start of vaccination came 4-6 weeks after radiotherapy alone, or with temozolomide cycles. Overall study findings and caveats: Pseudoprogression appears to have had no connection to changes in top peripheral T cell clonotypes. Patients showed vaccine-induced immune responses at a rate of approximately 95%.

Only in-frame clones appear in the TCRdb table, and some are missing; sequencing was by immunoSEQ multiplex PCR. The sample carries around 50,000 clones, 75% to 90% recorded once. As to time point: week 5, during vaccination. The investigators gave 300 ug of mutant IDH1 20-mer peptide in each vaccine dose, together with topical imiquimod. Looked up from germline, CDR1 is MNHNY and CDR2 is SVGAGI (reference sequence). V dropped 10 bases and J dropped 10 bases, with 16 bases sitting between them. This CDR3 spans 11 amino acids. The TCR comes from a middle-aged woman with glioma. The chain is built from TRBV6-6 and TRBJ1-1; possibly TRBD1 for D (5 bases). This material consisted of PBMCs, taken from a glioma patient whose treatment included an IDH1 peptide vaccine. The CDR3 bases are TGTGCCACCCTCGGATGGCAGGGAGCTTTCTTT. Amino acid sequence: CATLGWQGAFF.